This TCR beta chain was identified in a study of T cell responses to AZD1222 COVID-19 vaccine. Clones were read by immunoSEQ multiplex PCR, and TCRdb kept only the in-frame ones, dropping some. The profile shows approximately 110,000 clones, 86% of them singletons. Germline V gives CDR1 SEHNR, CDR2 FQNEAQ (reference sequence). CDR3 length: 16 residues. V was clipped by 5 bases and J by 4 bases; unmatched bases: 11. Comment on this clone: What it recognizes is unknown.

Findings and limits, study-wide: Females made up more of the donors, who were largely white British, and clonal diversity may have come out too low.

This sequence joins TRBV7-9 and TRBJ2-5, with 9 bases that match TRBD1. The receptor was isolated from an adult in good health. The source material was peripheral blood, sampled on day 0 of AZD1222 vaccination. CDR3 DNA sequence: TGTGCCAGCAGCCCAGGGACAGGGTGGAATTCAGAGACCCAGTACTTC. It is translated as CASSPGTGWNSETQYF.